This section outlines one T cell receptor (beta chain) sequence together with its context. Antigen: not known. The data were obtained in a study of identical twins. The CDR3 has 16 residues. Trimming took 0 bases from V and 5 from J, leaving 13 bases between them. TCRdb reprocessed the 5' RACE reads with MiXCR, giving one entry per CDR3 protein. Seen here are some 1,700,000 distinct CDR3 sequences, 25% to 35% observed once, and the top ten hold about 0.27%. Study observations and caveats: Alpha sequences out of frame and shared by twins had excess low generation probability. Conclusions leaned on cross-sectional statistical analysis and did not track the same donors over time. While abundant cord blood beta clonotypes carried fewer insertions, memory repertoires showed no such pattern.

This receptor was identified in a newborn girl in good health. Sequenced sample: cord blood. The rearrangement joins TRBV6-7 to TRBJ2-2, with D unresolved. TRBV6-7 is assigned to the ORF class and has an uncertain function. The CDR3, as DNA: TGTGCCAGCAGTTACTCGTTAAGTGACTTGACCGGGGAGCTGTTTTTT. This translates into CASSYSLSDLTGELFF.